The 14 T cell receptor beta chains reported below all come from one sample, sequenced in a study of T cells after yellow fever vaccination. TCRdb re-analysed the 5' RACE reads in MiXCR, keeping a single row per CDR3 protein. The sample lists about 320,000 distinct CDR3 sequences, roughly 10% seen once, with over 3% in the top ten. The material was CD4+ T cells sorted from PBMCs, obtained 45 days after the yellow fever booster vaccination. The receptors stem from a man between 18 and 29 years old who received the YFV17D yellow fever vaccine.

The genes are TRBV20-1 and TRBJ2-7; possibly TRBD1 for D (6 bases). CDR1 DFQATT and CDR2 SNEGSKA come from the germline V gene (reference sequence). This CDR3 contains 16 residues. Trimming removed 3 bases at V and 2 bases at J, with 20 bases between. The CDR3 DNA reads TGCAGTGCTAGGTACATCCAGGGGCTTTTTGCCTACGAGCAGTACTTC. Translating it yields CSARYIQGLFAYEQYF.

DNA for the CDR3: TGTGCCAGCTCACGGGACAGAAACGAGCAGTACGTC. It encodes CASSRDRNEQYV. This chain uses TRBV18 with TRBJ2-7; 7 bases line up with TRBD1. The CDR3 covers 12 residues. With V trimmed by 4 bases and J by 5 bases, 2 bases remained unmatched. The V gene's germline CDR1 is KGHSH and CDR2 LQKENI.

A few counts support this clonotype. CDR3 amino acids: CASSPSRDRSTEAFF. Here the CDR3 DNA reads TGTGCCAGCAGCCCAAGCCGGGACAGGAGCACTGAAGCTTTCTTT. The chain couples TRBV7-6 to TRBJ1-1, with TRBD1 matching 8 bases. Germline V CDR1 and CDR2: SGHVS, FNYEAQ. The CDR3 has 15 amino acids. Trimming cost V 5 bases and J 4 bases; bases outside gene matches: 9.

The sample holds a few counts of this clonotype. For the CDR3, the DNA is TGTGCCAGCAGTTACCGAGGGGGCGCTCACACTGAAGCTTTCTTT. Translated, it gives CASSYRGGAHTEAFF. This rearrangement joins TRBV6-2 or TRBV6-3 to TRBJ1-1; 7 nucleotides line up with TRBD1. Germline CDR1 and CDR2: MNHEY and SVGEGT. The CDR3 totals 15 residues. With 2 bases clipped from V and 3 bases from J, the junction kept 6 bases outside the gene matches.

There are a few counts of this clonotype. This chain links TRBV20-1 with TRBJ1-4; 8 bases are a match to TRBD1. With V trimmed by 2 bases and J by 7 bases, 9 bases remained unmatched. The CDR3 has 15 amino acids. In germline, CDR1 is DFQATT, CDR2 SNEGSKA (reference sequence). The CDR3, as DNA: TGCAGTGCTAGACCCCCGGGACAGGCGCTTGAAAAACTGTTTTTT. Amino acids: CSARPPGQALEKLFF.

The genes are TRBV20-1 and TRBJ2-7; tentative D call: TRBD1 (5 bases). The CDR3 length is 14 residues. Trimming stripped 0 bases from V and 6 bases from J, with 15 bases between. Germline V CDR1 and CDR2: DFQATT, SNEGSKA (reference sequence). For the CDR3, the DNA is TGCAGTGCTAGAGATCTCCCGGGTAGGGGCGAGCAGTACGTC. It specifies CSARDLPGRGEQYV.

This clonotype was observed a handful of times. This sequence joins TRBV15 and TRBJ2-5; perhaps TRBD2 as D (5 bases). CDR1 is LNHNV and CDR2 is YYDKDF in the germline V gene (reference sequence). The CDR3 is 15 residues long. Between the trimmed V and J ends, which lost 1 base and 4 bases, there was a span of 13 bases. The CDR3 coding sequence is TGTGCCACCAGCAGAGTTTCGCGTGGGAGAGAGACCCAGTACTTC. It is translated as CATSRVSRGRETQYF.

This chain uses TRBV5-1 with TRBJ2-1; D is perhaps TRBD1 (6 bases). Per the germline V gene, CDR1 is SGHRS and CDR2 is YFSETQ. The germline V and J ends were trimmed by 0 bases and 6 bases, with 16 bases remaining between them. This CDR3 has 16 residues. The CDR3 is CASSLEWGTTGNEQFF. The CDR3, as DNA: TGCGCCAGCAGCTTGGAGTGGGGGACAACCGGCAATGAGCAGTTCTTC.

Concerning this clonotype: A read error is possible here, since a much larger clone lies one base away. In DNA form, the CDR3 reads TGTGCCGGCAGACCGACAGCGGGGCAGCCCCAGCATTTT. It codes for CAGRPTAGQPQHF. This chain joins TRBV12-3 or TRBV12-4 and TRBJ1-5; possible D gene TRBD1, 5 bases. The CDR3 spans 13 residues.

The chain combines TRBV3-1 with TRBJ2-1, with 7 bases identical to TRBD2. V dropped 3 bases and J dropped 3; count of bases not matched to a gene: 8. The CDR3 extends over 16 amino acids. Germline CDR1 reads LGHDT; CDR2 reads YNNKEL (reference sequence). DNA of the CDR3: TGTGCCAGCAGCCAGCACCTGGGGGAGGGCTACAATGAGCAGTTCTTC. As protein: CASSQHLGEGYNEQFF.

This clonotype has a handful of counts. The DNA of the CDR3 is TGCAGTGCTAGAGATTGGGGAAAAAACATTCAGTACTTC. Its translation: CSARDWGKNIQYF. The rearrangement uses TRBV20-1 and TRBJ2-4, with D unclear. The CDR3 loop spans 13 amino acids. Trimming stripped 0 bases from V and 4 bases from J, with 7 bases between. Germline CDR1 and CDR2: DFQATT and SNEGSKA (reference sequence).

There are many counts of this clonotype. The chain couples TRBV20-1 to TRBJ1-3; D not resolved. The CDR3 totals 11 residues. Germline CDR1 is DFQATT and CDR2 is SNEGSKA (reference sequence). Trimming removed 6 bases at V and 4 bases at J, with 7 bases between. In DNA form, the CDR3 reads TGCAGTGCGACACCGGGAAACACCATATATTTT. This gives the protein CSATPGNTIYF.

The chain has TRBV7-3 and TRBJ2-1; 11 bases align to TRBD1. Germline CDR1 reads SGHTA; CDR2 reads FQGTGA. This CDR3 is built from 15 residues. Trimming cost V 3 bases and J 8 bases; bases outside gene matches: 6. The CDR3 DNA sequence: TGTGCCAGCAGCTTGGGCCCGGGACAGGGGGATGAGCAGTTCTTC. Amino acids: CASSLGPGQGDEQFF. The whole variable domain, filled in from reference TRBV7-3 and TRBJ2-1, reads GAGVSQTPSNKVTEKGKYVELRCDPISGHTALYWYRQSLGQGPEFLIYFQGTGAADDSGLPNDRFFAVRPEGSVSTLKIQRTERGDSAVYLCASSLGPGQGDEQFFGPGTRLTVL.

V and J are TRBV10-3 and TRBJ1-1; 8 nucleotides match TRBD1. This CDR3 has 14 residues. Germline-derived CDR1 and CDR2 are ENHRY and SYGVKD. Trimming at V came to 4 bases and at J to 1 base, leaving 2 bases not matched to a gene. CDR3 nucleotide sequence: TGTGCCATCAGTGGTCAGGGGGCGAACACTGAAGCTTTCTTT. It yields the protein CAISGQGANTEAFF.